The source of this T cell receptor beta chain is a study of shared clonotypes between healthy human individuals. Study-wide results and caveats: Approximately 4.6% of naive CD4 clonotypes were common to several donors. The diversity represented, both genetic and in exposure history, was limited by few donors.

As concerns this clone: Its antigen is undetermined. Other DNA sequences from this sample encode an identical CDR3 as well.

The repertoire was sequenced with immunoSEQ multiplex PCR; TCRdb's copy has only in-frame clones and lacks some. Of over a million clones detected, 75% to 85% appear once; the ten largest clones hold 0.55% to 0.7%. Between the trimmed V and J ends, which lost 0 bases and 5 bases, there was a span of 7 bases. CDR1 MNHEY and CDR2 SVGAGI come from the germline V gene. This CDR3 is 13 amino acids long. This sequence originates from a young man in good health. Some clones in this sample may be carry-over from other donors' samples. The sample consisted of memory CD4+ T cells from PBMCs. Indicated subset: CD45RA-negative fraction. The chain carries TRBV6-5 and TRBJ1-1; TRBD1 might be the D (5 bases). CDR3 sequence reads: CASSYSGPTEAFF. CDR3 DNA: TGTGCCAGCAGTTACTCGGGGCCGACTGAAGCTTTCTTT.